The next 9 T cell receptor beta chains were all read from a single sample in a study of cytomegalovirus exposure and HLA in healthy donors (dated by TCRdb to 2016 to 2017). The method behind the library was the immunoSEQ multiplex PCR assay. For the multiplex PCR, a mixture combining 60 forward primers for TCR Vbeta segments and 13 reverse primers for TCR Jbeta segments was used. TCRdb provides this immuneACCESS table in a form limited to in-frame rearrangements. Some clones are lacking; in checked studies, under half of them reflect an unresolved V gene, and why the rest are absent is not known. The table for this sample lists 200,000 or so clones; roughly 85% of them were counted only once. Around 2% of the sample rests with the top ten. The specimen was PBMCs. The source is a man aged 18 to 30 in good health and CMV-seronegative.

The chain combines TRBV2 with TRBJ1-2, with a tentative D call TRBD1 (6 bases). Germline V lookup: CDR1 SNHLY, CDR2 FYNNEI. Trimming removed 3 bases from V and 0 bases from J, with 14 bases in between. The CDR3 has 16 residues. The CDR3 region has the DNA TGTGCCAGCAGTGACCCGGACAGCTTTTCTAACTATGGCTACACCTTC. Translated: CASSDPDSFSNYGYTF.

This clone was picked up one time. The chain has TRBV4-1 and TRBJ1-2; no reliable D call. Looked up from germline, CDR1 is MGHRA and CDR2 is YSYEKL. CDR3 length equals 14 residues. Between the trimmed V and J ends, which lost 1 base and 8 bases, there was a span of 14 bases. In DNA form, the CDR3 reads TGCGCCAGCAGCCAAGTGACCGACCCGGGAGGCTACACCTTC. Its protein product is CASSQVTDPGGYTF.

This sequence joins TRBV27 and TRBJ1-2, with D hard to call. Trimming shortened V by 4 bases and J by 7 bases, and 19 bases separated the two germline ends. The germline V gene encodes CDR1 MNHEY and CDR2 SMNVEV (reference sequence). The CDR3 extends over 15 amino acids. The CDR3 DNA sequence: TGTGCCAGCAGTTCCCATTCAAACGATCGAGGTGGCTACACCTTC. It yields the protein CASSSHSNDRGGYTF.

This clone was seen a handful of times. The CDR3 reads CASSELAGAINEQFF. Here the CDR3 DNA reads TGTGCCAGCAGTGAACTAGCGGGAGCGATCAATGAGCAGTTCTTC. This sequence joins TRBV6-1 and TRBJ2-1, with TRBD2 identical over 10 bases. J was trimmed by 6 bases and V by 2 bases; bases with no gene match: 4. The length of the CDR3 is 15 residues. The germline V gene encodes CDR1 MNHNS and CDR2 SASEGT.

DNA for the CDR3: TGTGCCAGCCACATCGGACAGCCTAGCAATCAGCCCCAGCATTTT. This codes for CASHIGQPSNQPQHF. The rearrangement uses TRBV21-1 and TRBJ1-5; whether TRBD1, the table's D call, matches the DNA was not checked. TRBV21-1 is flagged as a pseudogene. This CDR3 comprises 15 residues.

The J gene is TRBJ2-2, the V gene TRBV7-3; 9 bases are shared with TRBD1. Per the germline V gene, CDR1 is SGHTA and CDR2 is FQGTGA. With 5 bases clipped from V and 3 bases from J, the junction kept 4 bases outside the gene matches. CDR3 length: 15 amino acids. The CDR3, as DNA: TGTGCCAGCAGCCCCCGGACAGGGGACACCGGGGAGCTGTTTTTT. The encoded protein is CASSPRTGDTGELFF.

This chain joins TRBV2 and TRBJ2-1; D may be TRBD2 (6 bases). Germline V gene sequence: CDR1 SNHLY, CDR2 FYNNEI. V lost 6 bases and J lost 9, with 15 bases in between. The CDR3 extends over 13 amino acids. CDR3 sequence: CASSPMGEAEQFF. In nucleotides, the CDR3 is TGTGCCAGCAGCCCAATGGGGGAGGCTGAGCAGTTCTTC.

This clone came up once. The CDR3 region is CASRKGVTENTEAFF. DNA for the CDR3: TGTGCCAGCAGAAAGGGAGTTACAGAAAACACTGAAGCTTTCTTT. This rearrangement joins TRBV4-2 to TRBJ1-1; D is unresolved. The length of the CDR3 is 15 residues. Trimming shortened V by 6 bases and J by 2 bases, and 16 bases separated the two germline ends. In germline, CDR1 is LGHNA, CDR2 YNFKEQ.

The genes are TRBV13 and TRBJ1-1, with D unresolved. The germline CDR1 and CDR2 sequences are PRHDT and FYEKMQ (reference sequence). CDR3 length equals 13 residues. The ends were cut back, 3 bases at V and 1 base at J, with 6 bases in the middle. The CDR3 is CASSFTGNTEAFF. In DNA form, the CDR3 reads TGTGCCAGCAGCTTCACGGGGAACACTGAAGCTTTCTTT.